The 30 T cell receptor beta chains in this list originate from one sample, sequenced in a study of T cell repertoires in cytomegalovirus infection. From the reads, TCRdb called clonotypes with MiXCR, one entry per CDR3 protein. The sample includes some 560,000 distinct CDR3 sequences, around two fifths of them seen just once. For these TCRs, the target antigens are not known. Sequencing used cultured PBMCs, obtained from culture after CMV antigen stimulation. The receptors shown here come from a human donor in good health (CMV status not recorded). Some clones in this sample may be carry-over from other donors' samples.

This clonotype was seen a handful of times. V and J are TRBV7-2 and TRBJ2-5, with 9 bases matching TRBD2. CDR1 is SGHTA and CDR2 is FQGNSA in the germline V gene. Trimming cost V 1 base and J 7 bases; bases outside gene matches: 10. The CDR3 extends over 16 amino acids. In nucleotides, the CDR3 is TGTGCCAGCAGCTTAGTAGTGGCGAGCGGGGGGACGACCCAGTACTTC. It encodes CASSLVVASGGTTQYF.

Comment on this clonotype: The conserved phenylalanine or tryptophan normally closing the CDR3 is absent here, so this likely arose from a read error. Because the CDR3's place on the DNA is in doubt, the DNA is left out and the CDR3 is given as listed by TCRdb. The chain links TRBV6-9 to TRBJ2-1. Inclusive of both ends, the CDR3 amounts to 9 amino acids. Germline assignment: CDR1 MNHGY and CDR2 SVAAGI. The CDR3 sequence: CASSYSDSQ.

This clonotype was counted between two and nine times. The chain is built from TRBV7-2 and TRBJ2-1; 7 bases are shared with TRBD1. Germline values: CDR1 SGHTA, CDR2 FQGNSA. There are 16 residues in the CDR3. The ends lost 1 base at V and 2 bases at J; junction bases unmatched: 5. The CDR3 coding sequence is TGTGCCAGCAGCTTAGAGCTTGGGACAGCCTACAATGAGCAGTTCTTC. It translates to CASSLELGTAYNEQFF.

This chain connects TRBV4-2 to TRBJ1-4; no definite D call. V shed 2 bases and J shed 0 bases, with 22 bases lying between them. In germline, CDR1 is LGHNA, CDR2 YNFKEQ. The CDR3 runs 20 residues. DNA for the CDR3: TGTGCCAGCAGCCAAAGGTCTCGTGGCTTAATCGGCGCAACTAATGAAAAACTGTTTTTT. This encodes CASSQRSRGLIGATNEKLFF.

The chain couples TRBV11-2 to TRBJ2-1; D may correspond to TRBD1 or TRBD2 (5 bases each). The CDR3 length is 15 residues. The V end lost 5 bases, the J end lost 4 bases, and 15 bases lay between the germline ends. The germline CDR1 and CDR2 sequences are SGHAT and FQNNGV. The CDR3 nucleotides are TGTGCCAGCAGCCTACGGGACCTGGGGTACAATGAGCAGTTCTTC. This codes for CASSLRDLGYNEQFF.

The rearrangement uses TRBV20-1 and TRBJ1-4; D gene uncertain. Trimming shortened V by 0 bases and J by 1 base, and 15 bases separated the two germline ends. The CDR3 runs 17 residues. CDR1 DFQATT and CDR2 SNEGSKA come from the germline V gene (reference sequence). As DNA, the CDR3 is TGCAGTGCTAGAGACCCGGTGACCTGGGGAACTAATGAAAAACTGTTTTTT. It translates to CSARDPVTWGTNEKLFF.

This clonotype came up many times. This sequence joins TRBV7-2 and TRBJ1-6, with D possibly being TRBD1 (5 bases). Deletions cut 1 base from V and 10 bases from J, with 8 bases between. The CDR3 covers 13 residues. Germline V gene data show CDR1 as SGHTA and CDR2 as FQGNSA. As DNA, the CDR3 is TGTGCCAGCAGCTTAGAGGGGTTGTCACCCCTCCACTTT. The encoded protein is CASSLEGLSPLHF. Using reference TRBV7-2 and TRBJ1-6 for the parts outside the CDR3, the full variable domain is GAGVSQSPSNKVTEKGKDVELRCDPISGHTALYWYRQSLGQGLEFLIYFQGNSAPDKSGLPSDRFSAERTGGSVSTLTIQRTQQEDSAVYLCASSLEGLSPLHFGNGTRLTVT.

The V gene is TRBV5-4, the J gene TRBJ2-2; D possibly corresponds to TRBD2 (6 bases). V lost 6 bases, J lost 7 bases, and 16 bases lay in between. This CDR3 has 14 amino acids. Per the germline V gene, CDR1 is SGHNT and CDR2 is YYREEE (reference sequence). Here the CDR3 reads CASNTEGQVGELFF. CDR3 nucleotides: TGTGCCAGCAACACGGAGGGCCAGGTCGGGGAGCTGTTTTTT.

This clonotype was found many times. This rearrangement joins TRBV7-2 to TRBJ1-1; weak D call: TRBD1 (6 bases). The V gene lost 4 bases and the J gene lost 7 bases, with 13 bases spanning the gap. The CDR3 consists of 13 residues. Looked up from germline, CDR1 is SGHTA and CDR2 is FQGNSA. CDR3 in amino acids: CASSSWTALEAFF. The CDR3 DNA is TGTGCCAGCAGCTCCTGGACAGCCCTTGAAGCTTTCTTT.

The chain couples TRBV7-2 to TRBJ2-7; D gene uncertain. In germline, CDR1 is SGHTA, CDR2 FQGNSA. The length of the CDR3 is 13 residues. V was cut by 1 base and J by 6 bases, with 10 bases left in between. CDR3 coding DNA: TGTGCCAGCAGCTTAGTGGCGAAGGTCGAGCAGTACTTC. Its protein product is CASSLVAKVEQYF.

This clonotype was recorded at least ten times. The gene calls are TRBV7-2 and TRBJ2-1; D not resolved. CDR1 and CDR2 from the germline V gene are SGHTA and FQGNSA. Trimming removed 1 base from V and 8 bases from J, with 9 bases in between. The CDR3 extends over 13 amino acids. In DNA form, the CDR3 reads TGTGCCAGCAGCTTAGGTATAATGTATGAGCAGTTCTTC. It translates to CASSLGIMYEQFF.

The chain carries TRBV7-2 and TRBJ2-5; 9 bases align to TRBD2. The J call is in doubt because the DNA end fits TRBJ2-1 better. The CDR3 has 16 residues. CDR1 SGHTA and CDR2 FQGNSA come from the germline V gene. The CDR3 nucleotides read TGTGCCAGCAGCTTAGGATCCGAGCGGGAGGCCAGGACCCAGTTCTTC. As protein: CASSLGSEREARTQFF.

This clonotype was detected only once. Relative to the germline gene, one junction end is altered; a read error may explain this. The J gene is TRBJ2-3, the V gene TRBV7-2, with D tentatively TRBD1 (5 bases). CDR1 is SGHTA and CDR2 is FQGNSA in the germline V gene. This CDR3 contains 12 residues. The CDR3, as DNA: TGTGCCAGCAGCTTAGGTAGCAGGGTGTTGCATTTT. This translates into CASSLGSRVLHF. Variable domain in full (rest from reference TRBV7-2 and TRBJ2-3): GAGVSQSPSNKVTEKGKDVELRCDPISGHTALYWYRQSLGQGLEFLIYFQGNSAPDKSGLPSDRFSAERTGGSVSTLTIQRTQQEDSAVYLCASSLGSRVLHFGPGTRLTVL.

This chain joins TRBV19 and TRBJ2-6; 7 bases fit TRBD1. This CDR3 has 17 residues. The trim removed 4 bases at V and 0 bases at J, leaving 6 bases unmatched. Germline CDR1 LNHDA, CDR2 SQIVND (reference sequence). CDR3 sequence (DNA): TGTGCCAGTAGTAGGACAGGACCCAGCTCTGGGGCCAACGTCCTGACTTTC. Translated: CASSRTGPSSGANVLTF. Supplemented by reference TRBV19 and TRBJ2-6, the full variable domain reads DGGITQSPKYLFRKEGQNVTLSCEQNLNHDAMYWYRQDPGQGLRLIYYSQIVNDFQKGDIAEGYSVSREKKESFPLTVTSAQKNPTAFYLCASSRTGPSSGANVLTFGAGSRLTVL.

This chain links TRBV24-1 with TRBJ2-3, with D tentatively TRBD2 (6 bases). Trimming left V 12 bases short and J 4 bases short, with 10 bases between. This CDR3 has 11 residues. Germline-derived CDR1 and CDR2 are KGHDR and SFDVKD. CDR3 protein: CASGDADTQYF. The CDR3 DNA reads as TGTGCCTCGGGGGACGCAGATACGCAGTATTTT.

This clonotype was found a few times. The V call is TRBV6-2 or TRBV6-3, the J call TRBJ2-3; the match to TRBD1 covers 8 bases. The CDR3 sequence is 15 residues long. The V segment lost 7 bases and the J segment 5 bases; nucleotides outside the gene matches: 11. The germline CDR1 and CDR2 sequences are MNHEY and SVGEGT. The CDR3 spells CASTDQGALGDTQYF. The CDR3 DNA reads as TGTGCCAGCACCGATCAGGGGGCCCTCGGAGATACGCAGTATTTT.

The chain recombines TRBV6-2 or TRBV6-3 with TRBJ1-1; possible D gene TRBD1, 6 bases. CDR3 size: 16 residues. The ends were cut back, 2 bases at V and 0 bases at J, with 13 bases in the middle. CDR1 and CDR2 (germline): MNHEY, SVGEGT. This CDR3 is CASSYPSRGMNTEAFF. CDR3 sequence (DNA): TGTGCCAGCAGTTACCCTAGCAGGGGAATGAACACTGAAGCTTTCTTT.

CDR3 bases: TGTGCCATCAGTTCTCAAGACAGGGCTCGCGAGCAGTACTTC. This gives the protein CAISSQDRAREQYF. The chain employs TRBV10-3 and TRBJ2-7; TRBD1 matches at 7 bases. Germline V lookup: CDR1 ENHRY, CDR2 SYGVKD. V shed 5 bases, J shed 6 bases, and the junction held 10 bases outside the gene matches. This CDR3 has 14 amino acids.

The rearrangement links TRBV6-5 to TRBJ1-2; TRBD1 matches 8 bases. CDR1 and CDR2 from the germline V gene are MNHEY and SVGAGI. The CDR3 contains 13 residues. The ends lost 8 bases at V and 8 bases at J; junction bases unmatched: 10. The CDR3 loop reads CASRPTGEGGYTF. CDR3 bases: TGTGCCAGCCGTCCGACAGGGGAGGGCGGCTACACCTTC.

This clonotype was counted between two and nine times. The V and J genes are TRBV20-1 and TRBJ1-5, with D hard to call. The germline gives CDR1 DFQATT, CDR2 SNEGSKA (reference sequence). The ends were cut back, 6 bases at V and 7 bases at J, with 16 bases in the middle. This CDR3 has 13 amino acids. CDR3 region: CSALRTGSQPQHF. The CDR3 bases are TGCAGTGCCCTCCGGACGGGGTCCCAGCCCCAGCATTTT.

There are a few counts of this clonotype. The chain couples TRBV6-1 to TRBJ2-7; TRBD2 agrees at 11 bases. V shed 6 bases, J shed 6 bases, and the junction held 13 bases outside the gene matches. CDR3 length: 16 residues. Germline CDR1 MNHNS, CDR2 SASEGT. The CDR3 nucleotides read TGTGCCAGCAGCACTAGCGGGGGCCTCCTTTGGGGCGAGCAGTACTTC. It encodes CASSTSGGLLWGEQYF.

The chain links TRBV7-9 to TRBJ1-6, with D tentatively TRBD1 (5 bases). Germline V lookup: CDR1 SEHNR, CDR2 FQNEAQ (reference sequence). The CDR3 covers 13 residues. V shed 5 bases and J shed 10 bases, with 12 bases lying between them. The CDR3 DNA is TGTGCCAGCAGCATGGAGGGGTCCTCACCCCTCCACTTT. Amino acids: CASSMEGSSPLHF.

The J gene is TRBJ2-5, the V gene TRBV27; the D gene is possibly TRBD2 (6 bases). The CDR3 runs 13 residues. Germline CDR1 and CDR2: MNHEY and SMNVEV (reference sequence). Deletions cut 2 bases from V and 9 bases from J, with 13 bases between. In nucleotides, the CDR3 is TGTGCCAGCAGTTTAACCCCCCCGGGGGCCCAGTACTTC. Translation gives CASSLTPPGAQYF.

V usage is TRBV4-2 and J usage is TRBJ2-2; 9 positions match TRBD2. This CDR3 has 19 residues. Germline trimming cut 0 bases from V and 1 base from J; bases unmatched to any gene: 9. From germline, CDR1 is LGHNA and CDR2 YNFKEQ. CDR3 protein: CASSQDYGGGELNTGELFF. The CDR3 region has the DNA TGTGCCAGCAGCCAAGATTACGGCGGGGGGGAATTGAACACCGGGGAGCTGTTTTTT.

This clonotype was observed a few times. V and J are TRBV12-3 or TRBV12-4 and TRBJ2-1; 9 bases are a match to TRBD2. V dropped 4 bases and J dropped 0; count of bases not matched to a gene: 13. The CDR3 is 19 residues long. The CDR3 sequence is CASSSAGGTTRSSYNEQFF. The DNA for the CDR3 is TGTGCCAGCAGTTCAGCGGGAGGCACCACCCGAAGCTCCTACAATGAGCAGTTCTTC.

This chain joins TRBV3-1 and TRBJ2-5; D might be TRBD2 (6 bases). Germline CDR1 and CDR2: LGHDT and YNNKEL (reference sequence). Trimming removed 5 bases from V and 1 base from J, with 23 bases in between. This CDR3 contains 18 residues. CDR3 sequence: CASSSPRGVLGTQETQYF. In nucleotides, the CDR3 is TGTGCCAGCAGCTCCCCGCGGGGCGTACTAGGCACCCAAGAGACCCAGTACTTC.

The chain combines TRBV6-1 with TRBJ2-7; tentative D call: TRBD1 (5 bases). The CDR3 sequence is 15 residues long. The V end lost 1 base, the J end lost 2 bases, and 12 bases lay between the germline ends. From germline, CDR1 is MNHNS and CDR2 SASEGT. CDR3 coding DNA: TGTGCCAGCAGTGAAGTACAGGTATTCACCTACGAGCAGTACTTC. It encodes CASSEVQVFTYEQYF.

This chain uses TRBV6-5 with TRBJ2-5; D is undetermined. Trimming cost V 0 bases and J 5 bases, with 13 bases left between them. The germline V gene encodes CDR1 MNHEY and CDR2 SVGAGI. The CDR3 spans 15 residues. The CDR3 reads CASSYSGRGVETQYF. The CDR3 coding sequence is TGTGCCAGCAGTTACTCGGGCAGAGGCGTGGAGACCCAGTACTTC.

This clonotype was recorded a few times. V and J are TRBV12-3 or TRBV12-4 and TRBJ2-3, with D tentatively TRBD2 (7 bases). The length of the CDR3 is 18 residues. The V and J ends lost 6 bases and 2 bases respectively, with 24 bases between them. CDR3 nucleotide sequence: TGTGCCAGCAGCCGCAGTGGCGGGGGCGCGGGGCCCACAGATACGCAGTATTTT. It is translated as CASSRSGGGAGPTDTQYF.

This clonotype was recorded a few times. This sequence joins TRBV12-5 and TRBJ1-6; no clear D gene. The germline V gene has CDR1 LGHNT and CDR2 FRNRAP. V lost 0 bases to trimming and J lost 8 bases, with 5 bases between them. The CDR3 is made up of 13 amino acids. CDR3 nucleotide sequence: TGTGCTAGTGGTTTGGTACTTTATTCACCCCTCCACTTT. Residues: CASGLVLYSPLHF.